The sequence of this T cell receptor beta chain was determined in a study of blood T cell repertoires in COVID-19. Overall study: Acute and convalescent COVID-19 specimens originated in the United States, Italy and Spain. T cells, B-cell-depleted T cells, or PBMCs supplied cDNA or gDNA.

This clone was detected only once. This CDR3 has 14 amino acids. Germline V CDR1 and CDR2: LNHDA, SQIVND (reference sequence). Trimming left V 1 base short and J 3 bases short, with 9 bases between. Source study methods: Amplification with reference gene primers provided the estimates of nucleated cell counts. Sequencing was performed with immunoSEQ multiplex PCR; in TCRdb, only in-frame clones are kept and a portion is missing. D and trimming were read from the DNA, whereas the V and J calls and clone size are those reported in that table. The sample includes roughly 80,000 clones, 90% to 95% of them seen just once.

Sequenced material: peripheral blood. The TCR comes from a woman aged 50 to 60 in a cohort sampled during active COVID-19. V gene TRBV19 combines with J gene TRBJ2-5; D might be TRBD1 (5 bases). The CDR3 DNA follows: TGTGCCAGTAGTATAGCCTTAGGGGAAGAGACCCAGTACTTC. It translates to CASSIALGEETQYF.